This T cell receptor beta chain was identified during a study of T cell changes during pregnancy in multiple sclerosis. Measured with immunoSEQ multiplex PCR; TCRdb has only the in-frame clones, and not every one. The top ten hold 7.5% to 10% of the sample, which has about 18,000 clones, around 85% seen once. Germline trimming cut 5 bases from V and 5 bases from J; bases unmatched to any gene: 7. The CDR3 is made up of 14 amino acids. Germline V gene data show CDR1 as MDHEN and CDR2 as SYDVKM. The source was CD8+ T cells from peripheral blood mononuclear cells, collected after pregnancy. This sequence originates from a female donor with multiple sclerosis, enrolled in a pregnancy study. The V and J genes are TRBV28 and TRBJ2-3; 7 nucleotides align to TRBD2. The CDR3 loop reads CASSPRLAGDTQYF. CDR3 DNA sequence: TGTGCCAGCAGTCCCAGACTAGCAGGAGATACGCAGTATTTT.